A selection of T cell receptor beta chains follows, all from one sample in a study of cytomegalovirus exposure and HLA in healthy donors. The method was immunoSEQ multiplex PCR; TCRdb's version includes in-frame clones alone and lacks a portion of them. The sample holds over 85,000 clones, 76% seen once. Sample: PBMCs. These receptors all come from a man aged 40-55 years in good health and CMV-seronegative. Each CDR3 is given without its conserved first and last residue.

V	length	J	CDR3
TRBV25-1	9	TRBJ2-7	ASSVSSEQY
TRBV6-6	13	TRBJ2-1	ASSYPGGGADEQF
TRBV7-9	16	TRBJ1-1	ASSPVPGTGSMNTEAF
TRBV4-2	14	TRBJ2-2	ASGLAGPMNTGELF
TRBV19	14	TRBJ2-7	ASSKLEVGGTYEQY
TRBV29-1	10	TRBJ1-2	SVVDRLYGYT
TRBV4-1	14	TRBJ2-7	ASSQERAGYSYEQY
TRBV5-8	13	TRBJ2-7	ASSRARDRGREQY
TRBV7-9	11	TRBJ2-5	SSSLRSGGWQY
TRBV28	9	TRBJ1-2	ASSSVYGYT
TRBV5-1	13	TRBJ1-4	ASSTGQGTNEKLF
TRBV18	16	TRBJ2-5	ASSPPSLRTSGKETQY
TRBV4-3	14	TRBJ2-1	ASSQLGSGIYNEQF
TRBV18	13	TRBJ2-7	ASSPPSQGAYEQY
TRBV27	16	TRBJ2-2	ASSSGLAGGPGTGELF
TRBV11-2	12	TRBJ2-7	ASSPGQGFYEQY
TRBV6-6	14	TRBJ1-6	ASSYSPGTGYSPLH
TRBV7-2	13	TRBJ2-3	ASSFIAGGGDTQY
TRBV28	12	TRBJ2-5	ASEGQGLLETQY
TRBV9	13	TRBJ2-7	ASSPRSGSSYEQY
TRBV28	14	TRBJ2-7	ASSFLVTGGSYEQY
TRBV29-1	12	TRBJ2-7	SVGQGGWGREQY
TRBV7-7	12	TRBJ2-2	ASSFKTGTGELF
TRBV10-3	15	TRBJ2-7	AISGGQAETYSYEQY
TRBV19	11	TRBJ2-7	ASSTGRSYEQY
TRBV12-5	13	TRBJ1-1	ASGLVRGGNTEAF
TRBV7-6	14	TRBJ2-5	ASSFPQSLRKKTQY
TRBV19	13	TRBJ2-1	ASSMGGSSYNEQF
TRBV28	13	TRBJ2-5	ASSLGHEGEETQY
TRBV19	11	TRBJ1-2	ASSNQGEFGYT
TRBV10-2	9	TRBJ2-1	ASSERNEQF
TRBV29-1	14	TRBJ2-7	SVEDFSSGGSYEQY
TRBV5-4	13	TRBJ1-5	ASSLGGTGNQPQH
TRBV7-9	13	TRBJ2-7	ASSPVGTELYEQY
TRBV11-2	13	TRBJ1-1	ASSLAAGADTEAF
TRBV5-6	11	TRBJ1-2	ASSRVSPGGYT
TRBV6-6	12	TRBJ2-1	ASSWSSGNNEQF
TRBV7-2	10	TRBJ2-3	ASSLALGAQY
TRBV28	13	TRBJ1-3	ASSLYRVSGNTIY
TRBV27	12	TRBJ1-1	ASSSHSRNTEAF
TRBV7-8	13	TRBJ2-7	ASSFRRGRPYEQY
TRBV6-1	12	TRBJ2-2	ASRTGGDTGELF
TRBV9	10	TRBJ1-2	ASSTGVEGYT
TRBV6-1	15	TRBJ2-7	ASRAGQGIFSTYEQY
TRBV29-1	13	TRBJ2-1	SVEDRRSSYNEQF
TRBV7-9	13	.	ASSLDPGQRREQY
TRBV2	17	TRBJ2-1	ASTGRGLAGAGAYNEQF
TRBV5-4	12	TRBJ1-1	ASSSGQGGTEAF
TRBV7-8	13	TRBJ1-5	ASSSGTGGGQPQH
TRBV27	13	TRBJ1-5	ASSLGPGSNQPQH
TRBV7-6	13	TRBJ1-2	ASSFGGQGILGYT
TRBV19	12	TRBJ2-4	ASRLGGAKNIQY
TRBV27	12	TRBJ2-7	ASSLVTGAYEQY
TRBV28	12	TRBJ1-1	ASSSAQRGTEAF
TRBV15	15	TRBJ2-2	ATSRPVPTTNTGELF